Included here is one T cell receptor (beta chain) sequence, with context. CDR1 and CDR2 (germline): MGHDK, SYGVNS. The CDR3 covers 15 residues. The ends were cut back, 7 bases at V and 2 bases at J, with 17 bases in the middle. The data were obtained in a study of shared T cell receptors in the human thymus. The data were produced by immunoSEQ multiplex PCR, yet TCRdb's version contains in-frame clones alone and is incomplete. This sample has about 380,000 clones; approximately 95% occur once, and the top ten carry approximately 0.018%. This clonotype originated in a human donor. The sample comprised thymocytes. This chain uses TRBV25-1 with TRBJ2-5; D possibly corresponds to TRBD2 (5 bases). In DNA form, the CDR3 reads TGTGCCAGCACCCCCCAGGTAGCGCATCAAGAGACCCAGTACTTC. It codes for CASTPQVAHQETQYF.